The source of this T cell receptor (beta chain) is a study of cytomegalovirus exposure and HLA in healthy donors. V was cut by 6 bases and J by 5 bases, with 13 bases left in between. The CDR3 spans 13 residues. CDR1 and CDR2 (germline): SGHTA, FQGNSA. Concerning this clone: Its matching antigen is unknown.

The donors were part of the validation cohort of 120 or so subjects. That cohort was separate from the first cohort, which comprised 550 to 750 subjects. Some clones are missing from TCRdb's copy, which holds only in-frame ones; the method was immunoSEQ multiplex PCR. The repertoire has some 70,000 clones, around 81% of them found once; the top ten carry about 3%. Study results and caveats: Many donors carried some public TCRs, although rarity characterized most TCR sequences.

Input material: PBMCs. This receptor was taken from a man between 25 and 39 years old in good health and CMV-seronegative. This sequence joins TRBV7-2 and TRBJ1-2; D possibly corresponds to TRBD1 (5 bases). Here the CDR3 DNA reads TGTGCCAGCAGTTATGTGGGGGGTTATGGCTACACCTTC. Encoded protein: CASSYVGGYGYTF.